This TCR beta chain was identified during a study of blood T cell repertoires in COVID-19. Authors' processing steps: Amplified reference gene primers provided the basis for estimating nucleated cell counts. Assay: immunoSEQ multiplex PCR; the TCRdb copy retains only in-frame clones and omits some. V, J and clone size were drawn from that table, and D and trimming were deduced from the DNA. This table holds about 170,000 clones, 80% to 85% found once. Germline lookup yields CDR1 SGHRS and CDR2 YFSETQ. The junction had 9 bases not matched to a gene; V was cut back by 7 bases and J by 4 bases. The CDR3 spans 14 residues.

The sequencing sample was made of peripheral blood. The V call is TRBV5-1, the J call TRBJ2-7, with TRBD1 matching over 9 bases. This clonotype was sampled from a human donor with acute or convalescent COVID-19. The donor label of this sample is uncertain. In DNA, the CDR3 is TGCGCCAGCGGCCCGGGACAGGGCGAATACGAGCAGTACTTC. It specifies CASGPGQGEYEQYF.